A single sample is the source of the 6 T cell receptor beta chains below, sequenced in a study of T cells in Graves' hyperthyroidism and ophthalmopathy. From RNA transcripts, TCR beta CDR3 regions were amplified. Researchers ran a first-round RT-PCR on the TCR CDR3 using the HTBI primer set. Via MiXCR, TCRdb re-called the multiplex PCR reads, giving one row per CDR3 protein. Of around 540,000 distinct CDR3 sequences in the sample, more than 15% were seen once. Material for sequencing was blood. The receptors derive from a woman between 25 and 40 years old with Graves' ophthalmopathy.

The chain combines TRBV7-2 with TRBJ1-3, with a weak D call TRBD1 (5 bases). The CDR3 totals 15 residues. The V and J ends lost 1 base and 0 bases respectively, with 7 bases between them. Germline CDR1 reads SGHTA; CDR2 reads FQGNSA. The CDR3 DNA follows: TGTGCCAGCAGCTTAGTGACAGACTCTGGAAACACCATATATTTT. This codes for CASSLVTDSGNTIYF.

This clonotype has just a few counts. The chain carries TRBV20-1 and TRBJ2-2; 9 bases line up with TRBD2. J gave up 3 bases and V 6 bases, and 14 bases lay outside the gene matches. The germline V gene has CDR1 DFQATT and CDR2 SNEGSKA (reference sequence). This CDR3 has 17 residues. The DNA of the CDR3 is TGCAGTGCCAACCGTTATAGCGGGAGTTTGTACACCGGGGAGCTGTTTTTT. Residues: CSANRYSGSLYTGELFF.

This clonotype was seen a handful of times. V is TRBV14 and J is TRBJ2-5; D is unclear. Germline assignment: CDR1 SGHDN and CDR2 FVKESK. V gave up 2 bases and J gave up 0 bases, with 16 bases separating them. The CDR3 spans 17 residues. CDR3 in amino acids: CASSQLNHDSYQETQYF. The CDR3 nucleotides read TGTGCCAGCAGCCAACTAAATCATGACTCGTACCAAGAGACCCAGTACTTC.

The rearrangement joins TRBV7-2 to TRBJ1-4, with 10 bases fitting TRBD1. Germline-derived CDR1 and CDR2 are SGHTA and FQGNSA. The J segment lost 8 bases and the V segment lost 4 bases, leaving 10 bases of the junction unmatched. The CDR3 length is 16 residues. CDR3 bases: TGTGCCAGCAGCTACTTCCGGACAGGGGGTGAGGAAAAACTGTTTTTT. Translated, it gives CASSYFRTGGEEKLFF.

The chain combines TRBV5-5 with TRBJ1-1; 11 nucleotides agree with TRBD1. Germline-derived CDR1 and CDR2 are SGHKS and YYEKEE (reference sequence). The CDR3 extends over 15 amino acids. The V segment lost 4 bases and the J segment 4 bases; nucleotides outside the gene matches: 6. CDR3 sequence (DNA): TGTGCCAGCAGCACACCTGGGACAGGGGGCACTGAAGCTTTCTTT. Translation gives CASSTPGTGGTEAFF.

This clonotype was recorded at least ten times. The V gene is TRBV7-3, the J gene TRBJ2-7, with D possibly being TRBD1 (5 bases). This CDR3 comprises 13 residues. Germline V lookup: CDR1 SGHTA, CDR2 FQGTGA. Trimming cost V 3 bases and J 3 bases, with 9 bases left between them. CDR3 residues: CASSLSQGYEQYF. For the CDR3, the DNA is TGTGCCAGCAGCTTGAGCCAGGGCTACGAGCAGTACTTC.